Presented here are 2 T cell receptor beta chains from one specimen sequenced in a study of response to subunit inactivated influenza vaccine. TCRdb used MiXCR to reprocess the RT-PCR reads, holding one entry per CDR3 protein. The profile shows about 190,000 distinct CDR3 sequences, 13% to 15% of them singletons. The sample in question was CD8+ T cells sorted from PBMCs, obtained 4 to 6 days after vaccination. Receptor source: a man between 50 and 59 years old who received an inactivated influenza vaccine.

The CDR3 DNA is TGTGCCAGCAGCCCCCTGGTCGGGACTAGATCACCAGATACGCAGTATTTT. This codes for CASSPLVGTRSPDTQYF. V usage is TRBV14 and J usage is TRBJ2-3, with 8 nucleotides matching TRBD2. The CDR3 loop spans 17 amino acids. Germline V gives CDR1 SGHDN, CDR2 FVKESK. Trimming cost V 4 bases and J 4 bases; bases outside gene matches: 13.

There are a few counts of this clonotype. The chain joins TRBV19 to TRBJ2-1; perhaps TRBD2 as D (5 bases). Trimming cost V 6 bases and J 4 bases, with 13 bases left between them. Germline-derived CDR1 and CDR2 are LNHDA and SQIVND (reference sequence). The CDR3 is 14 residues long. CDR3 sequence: CASSPGSQYNEQFF. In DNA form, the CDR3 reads TGTGCCAGTAGCCCGGGATCGCAATACAATGAGCAGTTCTTC. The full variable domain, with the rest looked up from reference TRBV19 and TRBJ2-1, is DGGITQSPKYLFRKEGQNVTLSCEQNLNHDAMYWYRQDPGQGLRLIYYSQIVNDFQKGDIAEGYSVSREKKESFPLTVTSAQKNPTAFYLCASSPGSQYNEQFFGPGTRLTVL.